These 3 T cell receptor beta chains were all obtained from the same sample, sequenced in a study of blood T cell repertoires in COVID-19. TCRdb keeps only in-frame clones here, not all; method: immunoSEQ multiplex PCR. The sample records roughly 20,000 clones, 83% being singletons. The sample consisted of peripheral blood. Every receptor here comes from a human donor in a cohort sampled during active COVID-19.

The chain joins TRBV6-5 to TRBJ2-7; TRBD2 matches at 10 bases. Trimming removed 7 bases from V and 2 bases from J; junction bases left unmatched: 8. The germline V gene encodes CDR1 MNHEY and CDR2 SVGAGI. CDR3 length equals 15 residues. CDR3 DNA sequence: TGTGCCAGCATCGTAAGCGGGGGGGATCCCTACGAGCAGTACTTC. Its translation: CASIVSGGDPYEQYF.

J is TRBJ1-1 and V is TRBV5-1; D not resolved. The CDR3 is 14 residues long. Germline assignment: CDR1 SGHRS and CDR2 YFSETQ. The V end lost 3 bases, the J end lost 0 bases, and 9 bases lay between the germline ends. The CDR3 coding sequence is TGCGCCAGCAGCTGGGTACAGATGAACACTGAAGCTTTCTTT. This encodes CASSWVQMNTEAFF.

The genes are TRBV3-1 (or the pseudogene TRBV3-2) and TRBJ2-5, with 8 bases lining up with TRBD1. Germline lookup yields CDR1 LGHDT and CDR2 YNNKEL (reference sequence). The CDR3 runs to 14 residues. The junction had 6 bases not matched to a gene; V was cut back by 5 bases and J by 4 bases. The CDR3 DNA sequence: TGTGCCAGCAGCATTCCAGGGGGCGTAGAGACCCAGTACTTC. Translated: CASSIPGGVETQYF.